The 27 T cell receptor beta chains in this list originate from one sample, sequenced in a study of T cell responses to AZD1222 COVID-19 vaccine. The protocol was immunoSEQ multiplex PCR, while the TCRdb copy is restricted to in-frame clones and leaves out a portion. The sample shows 130,000 or so clones, roughly 92% of them seen only once. Sample: peripheral blood, taken 28 days after the second AZD1222 dose. The receptors come from an adult who received the AZD1222 COVID-19 vaccine.

The genes are TRBV12-3 or TRBV12-4 and TRBJ1-1, with D tentatively TRBD1 (5 bases). V lost 6 bases and J 4 bases, leaving 12 bases between the germline ends. The CDR3 consists of 13 residues. DNA of the CDR3: TGTGCCAGCAGGCCGACTGGGGGCACTGAAGCTTTCTTT. Amino acids: CASRPTGGTEAFF.

The chain recombines TRBV5-4 with TRBJ1-2; no definite D call. V was pared by 2 bases and J by 0 bases, with 14 bases between. CDR3 length: 16 amino acids. Germline CDR1 reads SGHNT; CDR2 reads YYREEE (reference sequence). The CDR3 coding sequence is TGTGCCAGCAGCTTACAGCTCCCCTCTTCTAACTATGGCTACACCTTC. It codes for CASSLQLPSSNYGYTF.

The rearrangement joins TRBV11-3 to TRBJ2-2; D is unclear. The CDR3 spans 13 residues. The germline CDR1 and CDR2 sequences are SGHNT and YENEEA. The germline V and J ends were trimmed by 6 bases and 5 bases, with 10 bases remaining between them. The CDR3 is CASSFVETGELFF. The CDR3 DNA is TGTGCCAGCAGTTTCGTTGAGACCGGGGAGCTGTTTTTT.

V is TRBV5-5 and J is TRBJ1-1; 9 bases are a match to TRBD1. The CDR3 length is 14 residues. Trimming at V came to 0 bases and at J to 5 bases, leaving 2 bases not matched to a gene. The germline V gene encodes CDR1 SGHKS and CDR2 YYEKEE (reference sequence). The CDR3 nucleotides read TGTGCCAGCAGCTTGGAGGACAGGGGAACTGAAGCTTTCTTT. It is translated as CASSLEDRGTEAFF.

The chain uses TRBV27 and TRBJ1-6, with D possibly TRBD1 on 6 matching bases. Germline CDR1 and CDR2: MNHEY and SMNVEV (reference sequence). V gave up 4 bases and J gave up 7 bases, with 20 bases separating them. This CDR3 region has 17 residues. CDR3 amino acids: CASSSATWGPWNSPLHF. As DNA, the CDR3 is TGTGCCAGCAGTTCCGCCACATGGGGGCCTTGGAATTCACCCCTCCACTTT.

The chain couples TRBV7-2 to TRBJ2-3; D is undetermined. Germline assignment: CDR1 SGHTA and CDR2 FQGNSA. CDR3 length: 14 amino acids. Trimming pared 5 bases from V and 6 bases from J, leaving 15 bases between. The DNA of the CDR3 is TGTGCCAGCAGCCCTGGGCCATCGACGGATACGCAGTATTTT. Residues: CASSPGPSTDTQYF.

V is TRBV4-2 and J is TRBJ1-4; no clear D gene. V gave up 4 bases and J gave up 7 bases, with 16 bases separating them. From germline, CDR1 is LGHNA and CDR2 YNFKEQ. This CDR3 has 15 residues. The CDR3 bases are TGTGCCAGCAGCCGGGAAAGTGGGGTTGGTGAAAAACTGTTTTTT. The encoded protein is CASSRESGVGEKLFF.

This sequence joins TRBV19 and TRBJ1-2, with D hard to call. The CDR3 sequence is 15 residues long. Germline-derived CDR1 and CDR2 are LNHDA and SQIVND (reference sequence). V lost 0 bases to trimming and J lost 1 base, with 9 bases between them. CDR3 in DNA: TGTGCCAGTAGTATAGAGGGCGGATATAACTATGGCTACACCTTC. Translating gives CASSIEGGYNYGYTF. Supplemented by reference TRBV19 and TRBJ1-2, the full variable domain reads DGGITQSPKYLFRKEGQNVTLSCEQNLNHDAMYWYRQDPGQGLRLIYYSQIVNDFQKGDIAEGYSVSREKKESFPLTVTSAQKNPTAFYLCASSIEGGYNYGYTFGSGTRLTVV.

The chain combines TRBV7-9 with TRBJ2-5, with D perhaps being TRBD1 or TRBD2 (5 bases each). Germline values: CDR1 SEHNR, CDR2 FQNEAQ (reference sequence). Trimming took off 1 base at V and 1 base at J, with 7 bases between the two ends. The CDR3 contains 14 residues. The CDR3 reads CASSLGGSQETQYF. The CDR3 region has the DNA TGTGCCAGCAGCTTAGGGGGGAGCCAAGAGACCCAGTACTTC.

This chain links TRBV11-2 with TRBJ2-1; TRBD1 aligns across 10 bases. This CDR3 has 18 amino acids. The germline V gene encodes CDR1 SGHAT and CDR2 FQNNGV. Losses at the gene ends were 0 bases for V and 8 bases for J; bases not matched to a gene: 13. DNA of the CDR3: TGTGCCAGCAGCTTAGATATATGGGACAGGGGAGGAGCGGATGAGCAGTTCTTC. Protein: CASSLDIWDRGGADEQFF.

The V call is TRBV14, the J call TRBJ1-2, with D tentatively TRBD1 (5 bases). With 4 bases removed from V and 6 bases from J, the gap between germline ends came to 12 bases. The CDR3 length is 13 residues. The germline CDR1 and CDR2 sequences are SGHDN and FVKESK. The CDR3 is CASSPRQSDGYTF. The CDR3 DNA is TGTGCCAGCAGCCCCAGACAGTCCGATGGCTACACCTTC.

This CDR3 reads CASSLAGSTGELFF. Here the CDR3 DNA reads TGTGCCAGCAGCTTAGCGGGGAGCACCGGGGAGCTGTTTTTT. The chain uses TRBV11-2 and TRBJ2-2, with TRBD2 as a possible D gene (5 bases). CDR3 length equals 14 residues. Between the trimmed V and J ends, which lost 1 base and 4 bases, there was a span of 7 bases. CDR1 SGHAT and CDR2 FQNNGV come from the germline V gene. The full variable domain, rest sourced from reference TRBV11-2 and TRBJ2-2, is EAGVAQSPRYKIIEKRQSVAFWCNPISGHATLYWYQQILGQGPKLLIQFQNNGVVDDSQLPKDRFSAERLKGVDSTLKIQPAKLEDSAVYLCASSLAGSTGELFFGEGSRLTVL.

This rearrangement joins TRBV19 to TRBJ1-1, with TRBD1 as a possible D gene (5 bases). The CDR3 sequence is 14 residues long. Trimming cost V 6 bases and J 2 bases, with 13 bases left between them. Germline lookup yields CDR1 LNHDA and CDR2 SQIVND (reference sequence). CDR3 sequence: CASSPARGNTEAFF. DNA for the CDR3: TGTGCCAGTAGCCCGGCAAGGGGAAACACTGAAGCTTTCTTT.

In the case of this clone: Other DNA sequences of this sample code for an identical CDR3. This sequence joins TRBV6-2 or TRBV6-3 and TRBJ2-1; the match to TRBD2 covers 7 bases. In germline, CDR1 is MNHEY, CDR2 SVGEGT. The CDR3 is made up of 14 amino acids. With 6 bases clipped from V and 3 bases from J, the junction kept 5 bases outside the gene matches. The CDR3: CASSPRDYYNEQFF. The CDR3 DNA reads TGTGCCAGCAGCCCCCGGGACTACTACAATGAGCAGTTCTTC.

The V and J genes are TRBV10-3 and TRBJ1-1, with D unclear. The CDR3 has 13 residues. From germline, CDR1 is ENHRY and CDR2 SYGVKD. With 4 bases removed from V and 3 bases from J, the gap between germline ends came to 9 bases. The CDR3 DNA sequence: TGTGCCATCAGTGGAATCGGGGACACTGAAGCTTTCTTT. Translated: CAISGIGDTEAFF.

This chain uses TRBV6-6 with TRBJ2-1; D is perhaps TRBD2 (5 bases). CDR3 size: 12 residues. Germline values: CDR1 MNHNY, CDR2 SVGAGI (reference sequence). Between the trimmed V and J ends, which lost 2 bases and 10 bases, there was a span of 9 bases. The CDR3 protein is CASSYQRGEQFF. In DNA form, the CDR3 reads TGTGCCAGCAGTTACCAGCGAGGGGAGCAGTTCTTC.

This chain links TRBV5-1 with TRBJ2-7; D ambiguous. From germline, CDR1 is SGHRS and CDR2 YFSETQ. This CDR3 is 13 amino acids long. Trimming shortened V by 0 bases and J by 3 bases, and 7 bases separated the two germline ends. In DNA, the CDR3 is TGCGCCAGCAGCTTGGTTTCACACTACGAGCAGTACTTC. Translated: CASSLVSHYEQYF.

This chain connects TRBV6-5 to TRBJ1-2; D is unclear. Per the germline V gene, CDR1 is MNHEY and CDR2 is SVGAGI. Between the trimmed V and J ends, which lost 0 bases and 9 bases, there was a span of 14 bases. The CDR3 loop spans 14 amino acids. CDR3 DNA sequence: TGTGCCAGCAGTTACTCAGGACTTGGCGGGAGCTACACCTTC. Translating it yields CASSYSGLGGSYTF.

The chain links TRBV11-2 to TRBJ1-1; D remains ambiguous. Trimming removed 3 bases from V and 0 bases from J, with 5 bases in between. The CDR3 runs to 13 residues. Germline lookup yields CDR1 SGHAT and CDR2 FQNNGV. The CDR3 DNA reads as TGTGCCAGCAGCTTTTTAGTGAACACTGAAGCTTTCTTT. Translation gives CASSFLVNTEAFF.

The chain has TRBV5-8 and TRBJ2-1, with unresolved D. The CDR3 sequence is 12 residues long. Trimming removed 9 bases at V and 6 bases at J, with 13 bases between. Germline-derived CDR1 and CDR2 are SGHTS and YDEGEE. The DNA of the CDR3 is TGTGCCACCTTGCGAGGTACCAATGAGCAGTTCTTC. Protein product: CATLRGTNEQFF. Looking up the rest from reference TRBV5-8 and TRBJ2-1 gives the full variable domain: EAGVTQSPTHLIKTRGQQATLRCSPISGHTSVYWYQQALGLGLQFLLWYDEGEERNRGNFPPRFSGRQFPNYSSELNVNALELEDSALYLCATLRGTNEQFFGPGTRLTVL.

The gene calls are TRBV27 and TRBJ1-6; D unclear. V shed 8 bases and J shed 12 bases, with 20 bases lying between them. Germline V lookup: CDR1 MNHEY, CDR2 SMNVEV (reference sequence). CDR3 length: 14 residues. CDR3 in DNA: TGTGCCAGCTCACGGAGGCAGGCGGGAGAACCCCTCCACTTT. Translating gives CASSRRQAGEPLHF.

The gene calls are TRBV12-3 or TRBV12-4 and TRBJ2-5, with D perhaps matching TRBD1 (5 bases). The CDR3 length is 13 residues. With 6 bases removed from V and 0 bases from J, the gap between germline ends came to 8 bases. The CDR3 sequence is CASSLDNQETQYF. The CDR3 nucleotides are TGTGCCAGCAGCCTGGACAACCAAGAGACCCAGTACTTC.

The CDR3 nucleotides are TGTGCCAGCAGCGTAGGGGTCGCCCCCTACGAGCAGTACTTC. This gives the protein CASSVGVAPYEQYF. The chain recombines TRBV9 with TRBJ2-7; D is unclear. CDR1 and CDR2 from the germline V gene are SGDLS and YYNGEE. CDR3 length: 14 amino acids. V was pared by 0 bases and J by 2 bases, with 9 bases between.

The chain recombines TRBV18 with TRBJ2-2, with D unclear. Germline V CDR1 and CDR2: KGHSH, LQKENI. The CDR3 sequence is 14 residues long. V dropped 2 bases and J dropped 1 base, with 5 bases sitting between them. CDR3 sequence reads: CASSPGQNTGELFF. In nucleotides, the CDR3 is TGTGCCAGCTCACCAGGGCAGAACACCGGGGAGCTGTTTTTT.

As DNA, the CDR3 is TGTGCCAGCAGCCCATACAGGGGGAGTCAAGAGACCCAGTACTTC. The encoded protein is CASSPYRGSQETQYF. The chain joins TRBV7-2 to TRBJ2-5, with 8 positions matching TRBD1. There are 15 residues in the CDR3. V was clipped by 5 bases and J by 2 bases; unmatched bases: 7. The germline V gene has CDR1 SGHTA and CDR2 FQGNSA.

This clone showed up just once. This chain uses TRBV5-3 with TRBJ1-1; D ambiguous. TRBV5-3 is an ORF; its function is uncertain. The CDR3 runs to 14 residues. V was pared by 0 bases and J by 1 base, with 7 bases between. The CDR3 nucleotides read TGTGCCAGAAGCTTGGGCCCGGGGAACACTGAAGCTTTCTTT. Protein product: CARSLGPGNTEAFF.

V gene TRBV19 combines with J gene TRBJ2-5; the D is unclear. The CDR3 is 14 amino acids. Trimming stripped 4 bases from V and 1 base from J, with 10 bases between. Germline V gives CDR1 LNHDA, CDR2 SQIVND (reference sequence). The CDR3 loop reads CASSRSSFQETQYF. The CDR3 DNA reads as TGTGCCAGTAGTAGGAGCAGTTTCCAAGAGACCCAGTACTTC.